Presented here are 25 T cell receptor beta chains from one specimen sequenced in a study of blood T cell repertoires in COVID-19. Assay: immunoSEQ multiplex PCR; the TCRdb copy retains only in-frame clones and omits some. The data show about 410,000 clones, about 91% seen once. Sequenced sample: peripheral blood. The receptors were gathered from a woman between 40 and 55 years old with COVID-19, enrolled during active disease.

The rearrangement uses TRBV6-1 and TRBJ1-5, with 10 bases fitting TRBD1. The CDR3 consists of 18 residues. Looked up from germline, CDR1 is MNHNS and CDR2 is SASEGT. V lost 4 bases and J lost 2; bases outside the gene matches: 11. The CDR3 nucleotides read TGTGCCAGCAGTGTCCGGGACAGGGGCCTCCAGGGCAATCAGCCCCAGCATTTT. This codes for CASSVRDRGLQGNQPQHF.

This chain uses TRBV27 with TRBJ2-3; 13 bases map to TRBD2. This CDR3 is 17 amino acids long. Trimming cost V 4 bases and J 4 bases; bases outside gene matches: 8. Germline CDR1 is MNHEY and CDR2 is SMNVEV (reference sequence). The CDR3 loop reads CASSSRTSGSLSDTQYF. As DNA, the CDR3 is TGTGCCAGCAGTTCTCGGACTAGCGGGAGTCTCTCAGATACGCAGTATTTT.

In DNA, the CDR3 is TGTGCCTGGAGTGTAGGTAGCGGGAGTGATACGCAGTATTTT. Its protein product is CAWSVGSGSDTQYF. V and J are TRBV30 and TRBJ2-3; 9 nucleotides line up with TRBD2. The CDR3 totals 14 residues. Germline-derived CDR1 and CDR2 are GTSNPN and SVGIG (reference sequence). The V gene end was trimmed by 0 bases and the J gene end by 6 bases; junction bases not matched to a gene: 4.

The gene calls are TRBV18 and TRBJ1-1, with 9 bases matching TRBD1. This CDR3 comprises 16 residues. Per germline, CDR1 KGHSH and CDR2 LQKENI. V lost 0 bases to trimming and J lost 3 bases; unmatched junction nucleotides: 5. DNA for the CDR3: TGTGCCAGCTCACCACCGGGACAGGGTATCTACACTGAAGCTTTCTTT. Translated, it gives CASSPPGQGIYTEAFF.

The CDR3 bases are TGTGCCAGCAGTGGACTGGCGGGGGCAACCTACGAGCAGTACTTC. Protein: CASSGLAGATYEQYF. This sequence joins TRBV6-2 or TRBV6-3 and TRBJ2-7; a weak D match, TRBD2 (7 bases). The CDR3 consists of 15 residues. Per the germline V gene, CDR1 is MNHEY and CDR2 is SVGEGT. With 5 bases removed from V and 2 bases from J, the gap between germline ends came to 16 bases.

This rearrangement joins TRBV7-9 to TRBJ2-4; 13 positions match TRBD2. Per germline, CDR1 SEHNR and CDR2 FQNEAQ (reference sequence). The junction had 10 bases not matched to a gene; V was cut back by 5 bases and J by 3 bases. This CDR3 contains 18 residues. The chain's CDR3 is CASSLTGLAGVVKNIQYF. DNA for the CDR3: TGTGCCAGCAGCCTGACCGGACTAGCGGGAGTAGTCAAAAACATTCAGTACTTC. The full variable domain, completed using reference TRBV7-9 and TRBJ2-4, is DTGVSQNPRHKITKRGQNVTFRCDPISEHNRLYWYRQTLGQGPEFLTYFQNEAQLEKSRLLSDRFSAERPKGSFSTLEIQRTEQGDSAMYLCASSLTGLAGVVKNIQYFGAGTRLSVL.

The chain links TRBV7-9 to TRBJ1-2, with a possible D match to TRBD1 (6 bases). From germline, CDR1 is SEHNR and CDR2 FQNEAQ (reference sequence). Trimming shortened V by 11 bases and J by 1 base, and 14 bases separated the two germline ends. The CDR3 has 13 amino acids. The CDR3 sequence: CAFPLQGNYGYTF. CDR3 DNA sequence: TGTGCCTTCCCATTACAGGGTAACTATGGCTACACCTTC.

Regarding this clone: This same CDR3 is encoded by further DNA sequences in the sample. This rearrangement joins TRBV7-3 to TRBJ1-2; 10 nucleotides align to TRBD1. Germline V lookup: CDR1 SGHTA, CDR2 FQGTGA. The CDR3 spans 13 residues. The ends lost 5 bases at V and 6 bases at J; junction bases unmatched: 3. CDR3 loop: CASSRTGGNGYTF. The CDR3 region has the DNA TGTGCCAGCAGCCGGACAGGGGGTAATGGCTACACCTTC.

CDR3 DNA: TGTGCCTGGAGTCCCGTCGGTAATGGGGCCGGCTCCTACTACGAGCAGTACTTC. Amino acids: CAWSPVGNGAGSYYEQYF. The chain links TRBV30 to TRBJ2-7; D may be TRBD1 (5 bases). The V gene lost 2 bases and the J gene lost 3 bases, with 26 bases spanning the gap. This CDR3 region has 18 residues. Germline V gives CDR1 GTSNPN, CDR2 SVGIG (reference sequence).

The rearrangement joins TRBV4-3 to TRBJ2-7; D might be TRBD1 (5 bases). The CDR3 spans 16 residues. Germline V gene sequence: CDR1 LGHNA, CDR2 YSLEER. With 3 bases removed from V and 1 base from J, the gap between germline ends came to 16 bases. The CDR3 sequence: CASSQRQDRTSYEQYF. As DNA, the CDR3 is TGCGCCAGCAGCCAGCGTCAAGACAGAACTTCCTACGAGCAGTACTTC.

The rearrangement joins TRBV27 to TRBJ2-7, with a weak D call TRBD1 (6 bases). CDR1 is MNHEY and CDR2 is SMNVEV in the germline V gene (reference sequence). V was pared by 3 bases and J by 4 bases, with 16 bases between. This CDR3 has 15 residues. CDR3 sequence (DNA): TGTGCCAGCAGTTTGGTGGGGCAGGGGAATTACGAGCAGTACTTC. It translates to CASSLVGQGNYEQYF.

On this clone: Different DNA sequences within this sample yield the same CDR3. The gene calls are TRBV12-3 or TRBV12-4 and TRBJ1-3; D remains ambiguous. The CDR3 runs 13 residues. V lost 3 bases to trimming and J lost 3 bases, with 6 bases between them. The CDR3 nucleotides are TGTGCCAGCAGTTTGGCAGGTGGAAACACCATATATTTT. Protein: CASSLAGGNTIYF.

The gene calls are TRBV6-5 and TRBJ2-7, with D perhaps TRBD1 (6 bases). CDR1 is MNHEY and CDR2 is SVGAGI in the germline V gene. This CDR3 has 13 amino acids. V lost 10 bases to trimming and J lost 2 bases, with 15 bases between them. CDR3 nucleotide sequence: TGTGCCATCACGAAGACAGGTACCTACGAGCAGTACTTC. Protein product: CAITKTGTYEQYF.

About this clone itself: Other DNA variants within this sample encode the same CDR3. The gene calls are TRBV14 and TRBJ1-1; D is ambiguous. V lost 1 base, J lost 5 bases, and 11 bases lay in between. The CDR3 covers 14 residues. Germline V gene data show CDR1 as SGHDN and CDR2 as FVKESK. The CDR3 DNA reads as TGTGCCAGCAGCCAAGTCCGGGGTGGGACTGAAGCTTTCTTT. Protein product: CASSQVRGGTEAFF.

This rearrangement joins TRBV2 to TRBJ1-4; D gene unclear. This CDR3 has 16 residues. V was clipped by 4 bases and J by 0 bases, with 12 bases between them. The germline V gene encodes CDR1 SNHLY and CDR2 FYNNEI. The CDR3 sequence is CASSARGLATNEKLFF. CDR3 sequence (DNA): TGTGCCAGCAGTGCCAGAGGTCTTGCAACTAATGAAAAACTGTTTTTT.

Points on this clone: The same CDR3 also results from other DNA sequences found in this sample. The chain links TRBV12-3 or TRBV12-4 to TRBJ1-2; D call uncertain. V lost 2 bases and J lost 5, with 9 bases in between. The CDR3 is made up of 13 amino acids. The CDR3 sequence: CASSLTGLYGYTF. The CDR3 DNA sequence: TGTGCCAGCAGTTTAACGGGATTGTATGGCTACACCTTC.

The gene calls are TRBV18 and TRBJ1-5; 8 bases agree with TRBD1. The germline V gene has CDR1 KGHSH and CDR2 LQKENI. CDR3 length equals 15 residues. The junction had 6 bases not matched to a gene; V was cut back by 3 bases and J by 5 bases. The CDR3 coding sequence is TGTGCCAGCTCACCGAGGACAGGGAGGGATCAGCCCCAGCATTTT. Its translation is CASSPRTGRDQPQHF.

V gene TRBV7-2 combines with J gene TRBJ2-1; tentative D call: TRBD1 (5 bases). CDR1 and CDR2 from the germline V gene are SGHTA and FQGNSA. The CDR3 length is 13 residues. V lost 5 bases to trimming and J lost 9 bases, with 14 bases between them. The CDR3 DNA reads as TGTGCCAGCAGCCCACCGACAGCGAGTGAGCAGTTCTTC. This codes for CASSPPTASEQFF.

The DNA of the CDR3 is TGCAGTGCGAGGGATGGCCTTGAAGCTTTCTTT. It is translated as CSARDGLEAFF. The chain employs TRBV20-1 and TRBJ1-1, with D unresolved. The ends were cut back, 6 bases at V and 7 bases at J, with 12 bases in the middle. This CDR3 contains 11 residues. CDR1 is DFQATT, CDR2 SNEGSKA, per germline (reference sequence).

The J gene is TRBJ1-1, the V gene TRBV27; TRBD1 agrees at 9 bases. Trimming cost V 5 bases and J 2 bases; bases outside gene matches: 9. The CDR3 extends over 16 amino acids. Germline V gives CDR1 MNHEY, CDR2 SMNVEV (reference sequence). CDR3 residues: CASSPGTGRGNTEAFF. In DNA, the CDR3 is TGTGCCAGCAGTCCCGGGACAGGGAGGGGCAACACTGAAGCTTTCTTT.

The chain uses TRBV6-2 or TRBV6-3 and TRBJ1-2; D is unclear. The CDR3 has 18 residues. Deletions cut 2 bases from V and 0 bases from J, with 19 bases between. The germline V gene has CDR1 MNHEY and CDR2 SVGEGT. The CDR3, as DNA: TGTGCCAGCAGTTACGACCGGAGGAAGCATACCACTAACTATGGCTACACCTTC. Translating gives CASSYDRRKHTTNYGYTF.

This sequence joins TRBV4-3 and TRBJ1-2, with a possible D match to TRBD1 (6 bases). This CDR3 contains 16 residues. The ends were cut back, 1 base at V and 3 bases at J, with 15 bases in the middle. Germline CDR1 and CDR2: LGHNA and YSLEER. The CDR3 DNA sequence: TGCGCCAGCAGCCAAGTTGGGGCAGGGGTGCACTATGGCTACACCTTC. Amino acid sequence: CASSQVGAGVHYGYTF.

The chain links TRBV5-8 to TRBJ2-5; the D gene is possibly TRBD2 (6 bases). Trimming took 1 base from V and 0 from J, leaving 13 bases between them. The CDR3 has 16 residues. Per germline, CDR1 SGHTS and CDR2 YDEGEE. In DNA, the CDR3 is TGTGCCAGCAGCTTGTGGGGGGTTTGGTACCAAGAGACCCAGTACTTC. Amino acid sequence: CASSLWGVWYQETQYF.

The gene calls are TRBV15 and TRBJ2-6; tentatively, D is TRBD1 (5 bases). This CDR3 has 17 residues. V was trimmed by 1 base and J by 1 base, leaving 11 bases between them. The germline V gene has CDR1 LNHNV and CDR2 YYDKDF (reference sequence). CDR3 residues: CATSRVPNRSGANVLTF. The CDR3, as DNA: TGTGCCACCAGCAGAGTCCCGAACAGGTCTGGGGCCAACGTCCTGACTTTC.

The chain has TRBV6-1 and TRBJ1-6, with TRBD1 as a possible D gene (6 bases). The CDR3 runs 14 residues. Germline CDR1 and CDR2: MNHNS and SASEGT. The germline V and J ends were trimmed by 2 bases and 8 bases, with 10 bases remaining between them. For the CDR3, the DNA is TGTGCCAGCAGTGAACAGGGGTTAGATTCACCCCTCCACTTT. Its protein product is CASSEQGLDSPLHF.